This T cell receptor (beta chain) was found in a study of beta chain features in type 1 diabetes. Study details: Some 99 million sorted cells were examined across all samples. Points from the study as a whole: More deletions and fewer insertions at VDJ junctions were found in patients with type 1 diabetes. Shorter TCRB CDR3s, moderately but significantly so, marked every one of the four CD4+ subsets in Type 1 diabetes patients.

Trimming removed 4 bases from V and 4 bases from J; junction bases left unmatched: 13. CDR1 SGDLS and CDR2 YYNGEE come from the germline V gene. The CDR3 extends over 16 amino acids. As every portion of the isolated RNA was reverse transcribed, the sequencing read expressed TCRB transcripts. Sequenced by immunoSEQ multiplex PCR; TCRdb stores in-frame clones only, minus some. The sample holds over 200,000 clones, roughly a tenth seen once. Central memory, naive, regulatory and stem cell-like memory CD4+ cells were sorted by CD45RO/CCR7/CD25/CD127/CD95/CD27. Over 95% purity was reached by all sorted populations. Note on this clone: Its antigen is unidentified.

The rearrangement uses TRBV9 and TRBJ1-2; 7 nucleotides match TRBD1. The source material was naive CD4+ T cells from blood. This receptor was obtained from a man aged 25-45 years with type 1 diabetes. The CDR3 bases are TGTGCCAGCAGCAATGGTGGGGACAGACCTCTCTATGGCTACACCTTC. Translating gives CASSNGGDRPLYGYTF.